This is a list of T cell receptor beta chains from one sample in a study of T cell responses to AZD1222 COVID-19 vaccine. TCRdb's table, derived via immunoSEQ multiplex PCR, lists solely in-frame clones and lacks some. The table has 100,000 to 150,000 clones, over 75% seen once. Sequenced material: peripheral blood, taken on day 0 of AZD1222 vaccination. These receptors were taken from an adult in good health. The CDR3 runs from the conserved cysteine through the conserved F or W. The order of the fields is V gene, D gene, J gene, clone size, CDR3 DNA, CDR3 protein. A D gene is named only where the DNA matches it firmly. Only some rows state a clone size, as once, few, many or a class for expanded clones.

v_call: TRBV30
d_call: TRBD1
j_call: TRBJ1-4
clone_size: NA
cdr3_nt: TGTGCCTGGGAGGGGGCAGGTCGGGAAAAACTGTTTTTT
cdr3_aa: CAWEGAGREKLFF

v_call: TRBV7-2
d_call: NA
j_call: TRBJ1-5
clone_size: NA
cdr3_nt: TGTGCCAGCAGTTTGGAGTGGCGGCAGCCCCAGCATTTT
cdr3_aa: CASSLEWRQPQHF

v_call: TRBV6-5
d_call: NA
j_call: TRBJ2-7
clone_size: NA
cdr3_nt: TGTGCCAGCAGTTACCGGGCCCAATCCTACGAGCAGTACTTC
cdr3_aa: CASSYRAQSYEQYF

v_call: TRBV18
d_call: NA
j_call: TRBJ1-2
clone_size: few
cdr3_nt: TGTGCCAGCTCTCGGATTTCAGGCTATGGCTACACCTTC
cdr3_aa: CASSRISGYGYTF

v_call: TRBV5-1
d_call: NA
j_call: TRBJ1-1
clone_size: NA
cdr3_nt: TGCGCCAGCAGCCCCCAGGGAGGGAACACTGAAGCTTTCTTT
cdr3_aa: CASSPQGGNTEAFF

v_call: TRBV5-1
d_call: NA
j_call: TRBJ1-2
clone_size: NA
cdr3_nt: TGCGCCAGCAATAAGGACAGTACTAACTATGGCTACACCTTC
cdr3_aa: CASNKDSTNYGYTF

v_call: TRBV29-1
d_call: NA
j_call: TRBJ1-2
clone_size: NA
cdr3_nt: TGCAGCGTTGAATTTTGGGTATTAAGGGAGTATGGCTACACCTTC
cdr3_aa: CSVEFWVLREYGYTF

v_call: TRBV14
d_call: NA
j_call: TRBJ1-2
clone_size: NA
cdr3_nt: TGTGCCAGCAGCCAAGTGGGCCGAGGGAGTGGCTACACCTTC
cdr3_aa: CASSQVGRGSGYTF

v_call: TRBV2
d_call: TRBD1
j_call: TRBJ2-7
clone_size: NA
cdr3_nt: TGTGCCAGCAGTGAGGTTGACAGGGGCTACGAGCAGTACTTC
cdr3_aa: CASSEVDRGYEQYF

v_call: TRBV20-1
d_call: NA
j_call: TRBJ1-1
clone_size: NA
cdr3_nt: TGCAGTGCTAGGGGGCCCACTGAAGCTTTCTTT
cdr3_aa: CSARGPTEAFF

v_call: TRBV2
d_call: NA
j_call: TRBJ2-7
clone_size: NA
cdr3_nt: TGTGCCAGCAGTGAAATTAGCGGCCTCTACGAGCAGTACTTC
cdr3_aa: CASSEISGLYEQYF

v_call: TRBV29-1
d_call: NA
j_call: TRBJ1-2
clone_size: NA
cdr3_nt: TGCAGCGGGGGAGGGGTGAACTATGGCTACACCTTC
cdr3_aa: CSGGGVNYGYTF

v_call: TRBV6-5
d_call: NA
j_call: TRBJ1-5
clone_size: NA
cdr3_nt: TGTGCCAGCAGCCTATTGGGGAATCAGCCCCAGCATTTT
cdr3_aa: CASSLLGNQPQHF

v_call: TRBV6-5
d_call: TRBD2
j_call: TRBJ2-7
clone_size: NA
cdr3_nt: TGTGCCAGCAGTTACTTCCAGACTAGCGTAGGCGAGCAGTACTTC
cdr3_aa: CASSYFQTSVGEQYF